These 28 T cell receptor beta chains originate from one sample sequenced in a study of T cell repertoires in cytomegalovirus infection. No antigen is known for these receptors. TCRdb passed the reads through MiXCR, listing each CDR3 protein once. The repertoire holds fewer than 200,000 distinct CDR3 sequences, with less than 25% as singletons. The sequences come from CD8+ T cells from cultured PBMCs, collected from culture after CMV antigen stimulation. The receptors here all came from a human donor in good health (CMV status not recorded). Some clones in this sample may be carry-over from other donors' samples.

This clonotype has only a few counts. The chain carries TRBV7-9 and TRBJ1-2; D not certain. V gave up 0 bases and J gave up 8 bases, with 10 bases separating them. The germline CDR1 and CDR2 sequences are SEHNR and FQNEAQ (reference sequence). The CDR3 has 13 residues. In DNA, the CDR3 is TGTGCCAGCAGCTTAGCAGCGCTGTTGGGCTACACCTTC. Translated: CASSLAALLGYTF. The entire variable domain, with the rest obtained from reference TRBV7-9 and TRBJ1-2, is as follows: DTGVSQNPRHKITKRGQNVTFRCDPISEHNRLYWYRQTLGQGPEFLTYFQNEAQLEKSRLLSDRFSAERPKGSFSTLEIQRTEQGDSAMYLCASSLAALLGYTFGSGTRLTVV.

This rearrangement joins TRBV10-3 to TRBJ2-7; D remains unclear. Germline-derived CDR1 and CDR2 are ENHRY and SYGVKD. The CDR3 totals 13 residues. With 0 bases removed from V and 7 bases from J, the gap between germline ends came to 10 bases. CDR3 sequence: CAISESLDGEQYF. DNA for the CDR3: TGTGCCATCAGTGAGTCTCTTGACGGTGAGCAGTACTTC.

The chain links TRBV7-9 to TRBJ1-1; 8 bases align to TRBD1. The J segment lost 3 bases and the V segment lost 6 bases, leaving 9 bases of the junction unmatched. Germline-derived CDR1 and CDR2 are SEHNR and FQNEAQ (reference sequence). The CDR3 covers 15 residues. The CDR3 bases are TGTGCCAGCAGTCGAAACAGGGGGTTGGACACTGAAGCTTTCTTT. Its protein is CASSRNRGLDTEAFF.

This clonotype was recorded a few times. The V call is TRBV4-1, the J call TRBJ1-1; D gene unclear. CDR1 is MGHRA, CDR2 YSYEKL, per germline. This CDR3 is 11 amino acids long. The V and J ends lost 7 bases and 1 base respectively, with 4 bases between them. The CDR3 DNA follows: TGCGCCAGCACCCAGAACACTGAAGCTTTCTTT. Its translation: CASTQNTEAFF.

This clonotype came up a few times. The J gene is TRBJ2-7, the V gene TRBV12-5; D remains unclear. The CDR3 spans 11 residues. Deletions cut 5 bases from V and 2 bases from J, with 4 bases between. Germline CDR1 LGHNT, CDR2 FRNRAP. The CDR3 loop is CASGLTYEQYF. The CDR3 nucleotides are TGTGCTAGTGGTCTGACCTACGAGCAGTACTTC.

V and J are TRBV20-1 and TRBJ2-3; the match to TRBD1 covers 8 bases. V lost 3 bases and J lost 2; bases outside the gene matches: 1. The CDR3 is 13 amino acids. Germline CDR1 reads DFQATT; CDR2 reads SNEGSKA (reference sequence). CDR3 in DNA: TGCAGTGCTAGGGACAGGGTCACAGATACGCAGTATTTT. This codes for CSARDRVTDTQYF.

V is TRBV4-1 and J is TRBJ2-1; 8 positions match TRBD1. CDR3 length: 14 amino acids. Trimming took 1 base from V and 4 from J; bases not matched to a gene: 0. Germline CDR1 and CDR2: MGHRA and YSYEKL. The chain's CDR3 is CASSQGTGYNEQFF. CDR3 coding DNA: TGCGCCAGCAGCCAAGGGACAGGGTACAATGAGCAGTTCTTC.

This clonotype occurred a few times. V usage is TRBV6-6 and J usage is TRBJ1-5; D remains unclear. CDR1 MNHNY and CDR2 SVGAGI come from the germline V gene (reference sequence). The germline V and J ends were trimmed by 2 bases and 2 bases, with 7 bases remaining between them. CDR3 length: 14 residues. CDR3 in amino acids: CASSYETGNQPQHF. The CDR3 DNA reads TGTGCCAGCAGTTACGAAACAGGCAATCAGCCCCAGCATTTT.

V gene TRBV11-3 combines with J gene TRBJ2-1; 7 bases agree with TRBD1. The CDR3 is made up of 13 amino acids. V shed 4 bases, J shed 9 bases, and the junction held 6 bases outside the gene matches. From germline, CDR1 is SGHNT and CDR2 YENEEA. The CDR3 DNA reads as TGTGCCAGCAGCTACGTAACAGGGGTTGAGCAGTTCTTC. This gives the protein CASSYVTGVEQFF.

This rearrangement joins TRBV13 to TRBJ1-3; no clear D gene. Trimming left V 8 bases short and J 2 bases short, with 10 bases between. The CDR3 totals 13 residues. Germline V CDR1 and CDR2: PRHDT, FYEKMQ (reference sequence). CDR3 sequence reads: CASRLDPGNTIYF. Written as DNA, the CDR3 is TGTGCCAGCCGTCTAGATCCTGGAAACACCATATATTTT.

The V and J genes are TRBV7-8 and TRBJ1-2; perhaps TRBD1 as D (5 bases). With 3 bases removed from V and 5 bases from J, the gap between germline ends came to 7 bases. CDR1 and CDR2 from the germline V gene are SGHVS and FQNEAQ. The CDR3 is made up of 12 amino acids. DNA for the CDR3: TGTGCCAGCAGCTTGACAGATTATGGCTACACCTTC. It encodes CASSLTDYGYTF. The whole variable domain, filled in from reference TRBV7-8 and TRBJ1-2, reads GAGVSQSPRYKVAKRGQDVALRCDPISGHVSLFWYQQALGQGPEFLTYFQNEAQLDKSGLPSDRFFAERPEGSVSTLKIQRTQQEDSAVYLCASSLTDYGYTFGSGTRLTVV.

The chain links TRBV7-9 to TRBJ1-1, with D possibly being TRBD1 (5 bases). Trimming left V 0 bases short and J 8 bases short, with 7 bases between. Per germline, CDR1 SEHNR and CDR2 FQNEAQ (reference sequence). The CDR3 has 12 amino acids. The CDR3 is CASSLAGREAFF. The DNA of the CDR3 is TGTGCCAGCAGCTTAGCGGGACGAGAAGCTTTCTTT.

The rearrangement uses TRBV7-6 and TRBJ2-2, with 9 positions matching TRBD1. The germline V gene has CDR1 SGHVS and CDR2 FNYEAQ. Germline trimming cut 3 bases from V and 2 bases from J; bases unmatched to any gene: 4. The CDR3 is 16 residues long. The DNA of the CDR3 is TGTGCCAGCAGCTTCACGGGACAGGGTAACACCGGGGAGCTGTTTTTT. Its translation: CASSFTGQGNTGELFF.

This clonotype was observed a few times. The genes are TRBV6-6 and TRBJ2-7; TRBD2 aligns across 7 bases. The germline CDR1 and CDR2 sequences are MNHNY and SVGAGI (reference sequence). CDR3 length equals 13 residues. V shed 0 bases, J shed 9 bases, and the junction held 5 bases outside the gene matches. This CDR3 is CASSYSLREGQYF. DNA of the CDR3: TGTGCCAGCAGTTACTCCTTAAGGGAGGGGCAGTACTTC.

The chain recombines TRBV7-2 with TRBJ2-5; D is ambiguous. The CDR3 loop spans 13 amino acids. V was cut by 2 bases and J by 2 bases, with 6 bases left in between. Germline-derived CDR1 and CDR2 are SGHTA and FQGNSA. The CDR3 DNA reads TGTGCCAGCAGCTTAACGGATCAAGAGACCCAGTACTTC. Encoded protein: CASSLTDQETQYF.

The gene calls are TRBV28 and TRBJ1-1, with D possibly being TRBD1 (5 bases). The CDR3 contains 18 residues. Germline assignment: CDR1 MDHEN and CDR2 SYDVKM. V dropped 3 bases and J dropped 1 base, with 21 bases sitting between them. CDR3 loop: CASSLFVRAEGPNTEAFF. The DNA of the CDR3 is TGTGCCAGCAGTTTGTTTGTTCGAGCTGAGGGACCGAACACTGAAGCTTTCTTT.

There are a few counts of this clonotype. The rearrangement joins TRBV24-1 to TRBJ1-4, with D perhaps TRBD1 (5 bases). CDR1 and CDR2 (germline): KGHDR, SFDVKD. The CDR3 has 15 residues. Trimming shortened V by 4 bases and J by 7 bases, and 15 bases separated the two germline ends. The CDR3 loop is CATSDRDLKSEKLFF. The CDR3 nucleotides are TGTGCCACCAGTGACAGGGACCTTAAGAGTGAAAAACTGTTTTTT.

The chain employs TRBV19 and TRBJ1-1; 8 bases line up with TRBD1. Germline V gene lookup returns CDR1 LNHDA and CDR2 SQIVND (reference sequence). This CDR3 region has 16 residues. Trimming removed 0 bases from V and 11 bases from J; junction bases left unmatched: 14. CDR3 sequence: CASSIDLSRQGAGAFF. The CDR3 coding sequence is TGTGCCAGTAGTATAGATCTATCCCGCCAGGGGGCCGGGGCTTTCTTT.

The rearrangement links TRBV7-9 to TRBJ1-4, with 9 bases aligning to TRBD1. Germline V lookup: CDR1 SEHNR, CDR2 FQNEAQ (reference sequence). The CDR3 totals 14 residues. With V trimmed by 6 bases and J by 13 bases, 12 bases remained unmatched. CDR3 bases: TGTGCCAGCAGACCGACAGGGGGGACGTCGAGACTGTTTTTT. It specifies CASRPTGGTSRLFF.

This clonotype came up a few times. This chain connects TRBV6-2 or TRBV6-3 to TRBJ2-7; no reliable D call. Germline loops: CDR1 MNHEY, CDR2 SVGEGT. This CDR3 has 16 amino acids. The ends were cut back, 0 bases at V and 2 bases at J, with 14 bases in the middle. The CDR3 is CASSYSGRKLTYEQYF. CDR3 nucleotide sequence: TGTGCCAGCAGTTACTCCGGCAGAAAATTGACCTACGAGCAGTACTTC.

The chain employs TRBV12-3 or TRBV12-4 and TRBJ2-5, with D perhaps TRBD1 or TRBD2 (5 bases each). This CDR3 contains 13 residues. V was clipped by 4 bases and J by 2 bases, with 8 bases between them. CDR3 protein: CASSWGPQETQYF. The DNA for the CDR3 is TGTGCCAGCAGTTGGGGACCTCAAGAGACCCAGTACTTC.

This CDR3 reads CASSLGEGANYGYTF. CDR3 nucleotide sequence: TGTGCCAGCAGCTTAGGAGAGGGGGCGAACTATGGCTACACCTTC. The chain couples TRBV7-6 to TRBJ1-2, with TRBD1 identical over 7 bases. Germline trimming cut 1 base from V and 2 bases from J; bases unmatched to any gene: 4. This CDR3 contains 15 residues. Germline CDR1 is SGHVS and CDR2 is FNYEAQ.

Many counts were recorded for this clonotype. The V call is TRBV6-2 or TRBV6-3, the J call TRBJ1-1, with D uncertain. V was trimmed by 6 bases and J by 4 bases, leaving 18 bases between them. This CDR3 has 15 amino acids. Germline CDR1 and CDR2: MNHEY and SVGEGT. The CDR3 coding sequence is TGTGCCAGCAGCCCCGGAGCCTCCCACTCCACTGAAGCTTTCTTT. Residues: CASSPGASHSTEAFF.

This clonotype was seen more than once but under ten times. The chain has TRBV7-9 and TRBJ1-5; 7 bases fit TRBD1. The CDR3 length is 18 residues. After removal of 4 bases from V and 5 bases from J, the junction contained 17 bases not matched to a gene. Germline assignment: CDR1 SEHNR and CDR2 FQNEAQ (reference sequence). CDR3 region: CASSSSNDHDRVHQPQHF. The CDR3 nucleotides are TGTGCCAGCAGCTCGAGCAATGATCATGACAGGGTTCATCAGCCCCAGCATTTT.

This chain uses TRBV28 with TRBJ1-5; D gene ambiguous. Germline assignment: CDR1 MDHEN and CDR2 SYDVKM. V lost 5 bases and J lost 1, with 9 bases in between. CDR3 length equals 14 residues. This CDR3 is CASSTLDSNQPQHF. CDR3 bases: TGTGCCAGCAGTACTCTGGACAGCAATCAGCCCCAGCATTTT.

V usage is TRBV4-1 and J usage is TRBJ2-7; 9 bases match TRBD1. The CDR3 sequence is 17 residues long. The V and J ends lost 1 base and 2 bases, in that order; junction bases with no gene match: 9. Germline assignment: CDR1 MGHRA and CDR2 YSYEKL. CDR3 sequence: CASSQGEGRQGAYEQYF. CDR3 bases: TGCGCCAGCAGCCAAGGAGAGGGGAGACAGGGGGCCTACGAGCAGTACTTC.

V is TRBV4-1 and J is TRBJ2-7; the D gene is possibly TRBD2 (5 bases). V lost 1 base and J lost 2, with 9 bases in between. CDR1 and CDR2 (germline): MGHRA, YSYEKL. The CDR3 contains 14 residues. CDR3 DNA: TGCGCCAGCAGCCAAGCGGGGAACACCTACGAGCAGTACTTC. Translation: CASSQAGNTYEQYF.

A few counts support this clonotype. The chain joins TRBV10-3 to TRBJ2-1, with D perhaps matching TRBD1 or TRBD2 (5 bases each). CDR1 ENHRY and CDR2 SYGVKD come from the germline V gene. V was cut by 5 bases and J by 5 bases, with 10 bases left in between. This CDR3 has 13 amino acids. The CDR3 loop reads CAISPGTDNEQFF. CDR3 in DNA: TGTGCCATCAGTCCCGGGACGGACAATGAGCAGTTCTTC.